This T cell receptor (beta chain) is drawn from a study of cytomegalovirus exposure and HLA in healthy donors. Study findings and constraints: A missense DCLRE1C variant was associated with V- and J-gene trimming of TCR beta chains in a later analysis, and an independent cohort replicated the association. CMV serostatus stood as the only immune exposure information on hand. Productive rates of about 87% or about 30% were seen for most TCR beta V segments in an earlier analysis.

This CDR3 spans 20 amino acids. Germline CDR1 MNHEY, CDR2 SMNVEV (reference sequence). J gave up 1 base and V 1 base, and 12 bases lay outside the gene matches. In regard to this clone: What it binds is unknown.

The PCR had 60 Vbeta and 13 Jbeta primers. Authors' processing steps: Counted up in a later analysis, unique TCR beta chains came to some 75 million, with about 9.9 million shared. This table comes from immunoSEQ multiplex PCR, and its TCRdb copy is limited to in-frame clones, with some not included. V and J calls and clone size are those listed in that table; D and trimming were worked out from the DNA. The record lists about 170,000 clones, of which the ten most abundant hold over 1%. The sample was PBMCs. This clonotype was obtained from a woman aged 60-70 years in good health and CMV-seronegative. V is TRBV27 and J is TRBJ2-1, with 11 bases fitting TRBD1. CDR3 in amino acids: CASSLLPGQGGSGSYNEQFF. CDR3 DNA: TGTGCCAGCAGTTTATTACCGGGACAGGGGGGATCGGGGTCCTACAATGAGCAGTTCTTC.